The 19 T cell receptor beta chains listed next were all sequenced from one sample in a study of prognosis after radiotherapy for stage I lung cancer (dated by TCRdb to the early 2020s). The run used an Illumina HiSeq 3000. Two rounds of multiplex PCR were used to amplify the TCR beta CDR3 region from genomic DNA. The first PCR round used primers specific to each TRBV and TRBJ gene, with sequences filed in Chinese patent CN105087789A. TCRdb reprocessed the public reads (quality trimming at Q25 with fastp, clone calling with MiXCR) and kept in-frame beta chains. Identical CDR3 proteins give one entry, which carries the most common genes and DNA. The sample table lists fewer than 40,000 distinct CDR3 sequences, about 43% of them with a count of one. The ten largest make up approximately 15% of the sample. The sequencing used PBMCs, collected before or after stereotactic body radiation therapy (not recorded which). These receptors were obtained from a donor over 45 with non-small cell lung cancer.

This clonotype was seen ten or more times. This chain connects TRBV5-1 to TRBJ2-2; TRBD1 matches 7 bases. The CDR3 loop spans 18 amino acids. The V gene end was trimmed by 4 bases and the J gene end by 0 bases; junction bases not matched to a gene: 12. Germline-derived CDR1 and CDR2 are SGHRS and YFSETQ. The CDR3 region is CASSQEVPGGPNTGELFF. The DNA for the CDR3 is TGCGCCAGCAGCCAGGAGGTGCCAGGGGGACCGAACACCGGGGAGCTGTTTTTT.

In this sample, this clonotype turned up many times. The chain uses TRBV28 and TRBJ2-5; 9 nucleotides agree with TRBD2. The germline CDR1 and CDR2 sequences are MDHEN and SYDVKM. This CDR3 has 14 residues. J gave up 4 bases and V 7 bases, and 7 bases lay outside the gene matches. CDR3 coding DNA: TGTGCCAGCAAGGGTAGCGGGAGTTTAGAGACCCAGTACTTC. Protein: CASKGSGSLETQYF. The full variable domain, with the rest looked up from reference TRBV28 and TRBJ2-5, is DVKVTQSSRYLVKRTGEKVFLECVQDMDHENMFWYRQDPGLGLRLIYFSYDVKMKEKGDIPEGYSVSREKKERFSLILESASTNQTSMYLCASKGSGSLETQYFGPGTRLLVL.

In its sample, this clonotype ranks as medium-sized. The chain uses TRBV28 and TRBJ2-3; unclear D gene. CDR1 is MDHEN, CDR2 SYDVKM, per germline. The germline V and J ends were trimmed by 10 bases and 2 bases, with 7 bases remaining between them. The CDR3 is made up of 11 amino acids. The CDR3 spells CATEITDTQYF. The CDR3 nucleotides read TGTGCCACCGAGATCACAGATACGCAGTATTTT.

This clonotype occurred many times. V is TRBV2 and J is TRBJ1-1; TRBD1 might be the D (6 bases). V shed 11 bases and J shed 4 bases, with 17 bases lying between them. This CDR3 is 13 amino acids long. Germline lookup yields CDR1 SNHLY and CDR2 FYNNEI. The CDR3 loop reads CASRTAQGTEAFF. In DNA form, the CDR3 reads TGTGCCTCGCGGACAGCGCAGGGCACTGAAGCTTTCTTT.

The chain joins TRBV4-2 to TRBJ2-7, with 13 bases aligning to TRBD2. Germline V gives CDR1 LGHNA, CDR2 YNFKEQ. After removal of 3 bases from V and 7 bases from J, the junction contained 9 bases not matched to a gene. The CDR3 loop spans 16 amino acids. The CDR3 nucleotides are TGTGCCAGCAGCCAGGAACTAGCGGGAGGGAAGTGGGAGCAGTACTTC. Translated: CASSQELAGGKWEQYF.

Ten or more counts support this clonotype. J is TRBJ2-5 and V is TRBV6-2 or TRBV6-3; D gene unclear. The V and J ends lost 6 bases and 1 base respectively, with 12 bases between them. CDR3 length equals 14 residues. Per the germline V gene, CDR1 is MNHEY and CDR2 is SVGEGT. CDR3 in DNA: TGTGCCAGCAGCCCCCGGTGGGCCCAAGAGACCCAGTACTTC. Protein product: CASSPRWAQETQYF.

The chain's CDR3 is CAWSAYSESSGGYTF. The CDR3 region has the DNA TGTGCCTGGAGCGCTTACAGTGAATCTTCGGGTGGCTACACCTTC. The chain recombines TRBV30 with TRBJ1-2; D unclear. V gave up 3 bases and J gave up 7 bases, with 21 bases separating them. This CDR3 has 15 residues. The germline V gene encodes CDR1 GTSNPN and CDR2 SVGIG (reference sequence). The full variable domain, completed using reference TRBV30 and TRBJ1-2, is SQTIHQWPATLVQPVGSPLSLECTVEGTSNPNLYWYRQAAGRGLQLLFYSVGIGQISSEVPQNLSASRPQDRQFILSSKKLLLSDSGFYLCAWSAYSESSGGYTFGSGTRLTVV.

This clonotype was observed a handful of times. The rearrangement uses TRBV29-1 and TRBJ2-4; D gene unclear. This CDR3 region has 14 residues. Germline assignment: CDR1 SQVTM and CDR2 ANQGSEA. V was shortened by 6 bases and J by 0 bases, with 12 bases between the two germline ends. CDR3 in DNA: TGCAGCGTCACTATTGAACTAGCCAAAAACATTCAGTACTTC. Amino acid sequence: CSVTIELAKNIQYF.

The CDR3 loop is CASSLRPSYTVELFF. CDR3 DNA: TGTGCCAGCAGCTTACGACCGAGTTACACCGTTGAGCTGTTTTTT. V and J are TRBV7-2 and TRBJ2-2; D not resolved. The germline V gene encodes CDR1 SGHTA and CDR2 FQGNSA. Deletions cut 2 bases from V and 11 bases from J, with 18 bases between. CDR3 length: 15 residues.

The chain employs TRBV11-3 and TRBJ2-2, with 7 bases that match TRBD2. The CDR3 covers 15 residues. V lost 1 base to trimming and J lost 7 bases; unmatched junction nucleotides: 6. Germline loops: CDR1 SGHNT, CDR2 YENEEA. CDR3 nucleotides: TGTGCCAGCAGCTTAGGGGCTAGCGGCCTCGGGGAGCTGTTTTTT. Its protein product is CASSLGASGLGELFF.

V is TRBV6-2 or TRBV6-3 and J is TRBJ2-1, with D possibly TRBD2 on 6 matching bases. V gave up 4 bases and J gave up 7 bases, with 17 bases separating them. The CDR3 has 15 residues. Germline V gives CDR1 MNHEY, CDR2 SVGEGT. In DNA form, the CDR3 reads TGTGCCAGCAGTTTGGCAGGAGGGATAAAAAATGAGCAGTTCTTC. It is translated as CASSLAGGIKNEQFF.

Concerning this clonotype itself: The conserved phenylalanine or tryptophan normally closing the CDR3 is absent here, so this likely arose from a read error. The V gene is TRBV20-1, the J gene TRBJ2-7, with TRBD1 identical over 8 bases. The germline CDR1 and CDR2 sequences are DFQATT and SNEGSKA (reference sequence). CDR3 size: 15 residues. CDR3 bases: TGCAGTGCTAGACCGGACAGGGTGAGCTCCGACGAGCAGTACTCC. Its protein product is CSARPDRVSSDEQYS.

Concerning this clonotype itself: This likely reflects a read error, since a far larger clone is one base away. The chain couples TRBV7-9 to TRBJ2-3; the match to TRBD2 covers 10 bases. From germline, CDR1 is SEHNR and CDR2 FQNEAQ (reference sequence). The CDR3 length is 16 residues. V lost 5 bases and J lost 5; bases outside the gene matches: 10. The CDR3 loop reads CASSLGLAVGQDTQYF. For the CDR3, the DNA is TGTGCCAGCAGCCTAGGACTAGCGGTAGGGCAAGATACGCAGTATTTT. Supplemented by reference TRBV7-9 and TRBJ2-3, the full variable domain reads DTGVSQNPRHKITKRGQNVTFRCDPISEHNRLYWYRQTLGQGPEFLTYFQNEAQLEKSRLLSDRFSAERPKGSFSTLEIQRTEQGDSAMYLCASSLGLAVGQDTQYFGPGTRLTVL.

Comments on this clonotype: A read error may account for a junction end that differs from germline. The V gene is TRBV5-1, the J gene TRBJ1-4, with 8 bases matching TRBD1. This CDR3 contains 15 residues. From germline, CDR1 is SGHRS and CDR2 YFSETQ. The CDR3 DNA follows: TGCGCCAGCAGCCCGGTTGGACAGGGACCAGAAAAATTGTTTTTT. It specifies CASSPVGQGPEKLFF. The whole variable domain, remainder taken from reference TRBV5-1 and TRBJ1-4, is KAGVTQTPRYLIKTRGQQVTLSCSPISGHRSVSWYQQTPGQGLQFLFEYFSETQRNKGNFPGRFSGRQFSNSRSEMNVSTLELGDSALYLCASSPVGQGPEKLFFGSGTQLSVL.

This clonotype showed up just a few times. A far larger clone is one nucleotide away, so this likely arose from a read error. The chain uses TRBV6-8 and TRBJ1-6, with 9 bases identical to TRBD1. CDR3 length: 19 residues. V lost 1 base and J lost 11; bases outside the gene matches: 18. CDR1 is MNHGY, CDR2 SAAAGT, per germline. CDR3 protein: CASSYFYRGRTGDSPPLHF. CDR3 bases: TGTGCCAGCAGTTACTTCTACAGGGGGCGCACGGGAGATAGTCCACCCCTCCACTTT.

This sequence joins TRBV10-3 and TRBJ2-6; no clear D. The V end lost 6 bases, the J end lost 1 base, and 22 bases lay between the germline ends. The germline CDR1 and CDR2 sequences are ENHRY and SYGVKD. CDR3 length equals 19 residues. In DNA form, the CDR3 reads TGTGCCATCAGCCCATCACCGGTTACCTCTAGTTCTGGGGCCAACGTCCTGACTTTC. Translation: CAISPSPVTSSSGANVLTF.

This clonotype ranks as medium-sized. This chain connects TRBV12-3 or TRBV12-4 to TRBJ2-7; TRBD1 matches 8 bases. Trimming at V came to 5 bases and at J to 3 bases, leaving 9 bases not matched to a gene. This CDR3 comprises 15 residues. The CDR3 sequence: CASSQGAAQGYEQYF. CDR3 coding DNA: TGTGCCAGCAGTCAGGGGGCTGCACAGGGCTACGAGCAGTACTTC.

About this clonotype: One end of the junction varies from germline; a read error may be responsible. The chain joins TRBV6-5 to TRBJ2-2, with 9 bases lining up with TRBD2. This CDR3 comprises 17 residues. In germline, CDR1 is MNHEY, CDR2 SVGAGI. The CDR3 DNA is TGTGCCAGCAGTTGTGGACTAGCGTGTCTCAACAACGGGGAGCTGTTTTTT. It translates to CASSCGLACLNNGELFF.

To note about this clonotype: One base away lies a much larger clone, so this may be a sequencing read error. The chain is built from TRBV28 and TRBJ2-5, with 13 bases fitting TRBD2. The CDR3 sequence is 15 residues long. Germline V lookup: CDR1 MDHEN, CDR2 SYDVKM. CDR3 region: CASSPGLAGPMTRYF. In DNA, the CDR3 is TGTGCCAGCAGTCCGGGACTAGCGGGGCCAATGACCCGGTACTTC.